These 2 T cell receptor beta chains were sequenced from one sample in a study of blood T cell repertoires in COVID-19. TCRdb keeps only in-frame clones here, not all; method: immunoSEQ multiplex PCR. The sample includes approximately 210,000 clones, about 88% of them seen just once. Sequencing was performed on peripheral blood. Every receptor here comes from a man aged 65 to 85 with acute or convalescent COVID-19.

J is TRBJ2-4 and V is TRBV7-9; D may be TRBD1 (6 bases). V lost 1 base to trimming and J lost 0 bases, with 10 bases between them. The CDR3 spans 16 residues. Germline assignment: CDR1 SEHNR and CDR2 FQNEAQ (reference sequence). CDR3 nucleotides: TGTGCCAGCAGCTTAGTGGACAGTCTAGCCAAAAACATTCAGTACTTC. Translated: CASSLVDSLAKNIQYF.

The rearrangement joins TRBV18 to TRBJ2-5, with TRBD2 identical over 11 bases. Trimming cost V 3 bases and J 4 bases; bases outside gene matches: 4. Germline CDR1 and CDR2: KGHSH and LQKENI. This CDR3 is 15 amino acids long. Here the CDR3 reads CASSPKLAGGETQYF. The DNA of the CDR3 is TGTGCCAGCTCACCGAAGCTAGCGGGAGGAGAGACCCAGTACTTC.